These T cell receptor beta chains were read from a single sample in a study of blood T cells in healthy people across ages. TCRdb independently ran MiXCR on the 5' RACE reads; one entry per CDR3 protein. The repertoire holds roughly 1 million distinct CDR3 sequences, with approximately 26% as singletons. The sample also formed part of further work on T cells of mothers and their children.

The specimen sequenced was blood. These receptors were collected from a girl aged 2 to 9 in good health. Each CDR3 is given with its conserved first and last residue. The D gene is left open where the match is weak. Not all rows give a size; the values are once, few, many and, for expanded clones, a class.

V,J,D,size,DNA,CDR3
TRBV29-1,TRBJ2-2,NA,NA,TGCAGCGTGTACCGGGACCTGAACACCGGGGAGCTGTTTTTT,CSVYRDLNTGELFF
TRBV20-1,TRBJ2-3,NA,NA,TGCAGTGCTAGGGACCTCCTTTTGTATCCCACGCAGTATTTT,CSARDLLLYPTQYF
TRBV20-1,TRBJ2-1,TRBD1,few,TGCAGTTCAAAGGGGGCGAATGAGCAGTTCTTC,CSSKGANEQFF
TRBV14,TRBJ2-5,NA,NA,TGTGCCAGCAGCCAAGATTTGCGGGCCAAAGAGACCCAGTACTTC,CASSQDLRAKETQYF
TRBV4-3,TRBJ1-4,NA,few,TGCGCCAGCAGCCTAGATCGGGAGGGAGGCAAACTGTTTTTT,CASSLDREGGKLFF
TRBV29-1,TRBJ2-1,TRBD1,few,TGCAGCGTTTGGGACAGGGGAGTGGTGGTTGAGCAGTTCTTC,CSVWDRGVVVEQFF
TRBV7-2,TRBJ2-5,TRBD2,NA,TGTGCCAGCAGCTTAAATCCTAGCGGTTCACGGGAGACCCAGTACTTC,CASSLNPSGSRETQYF
TRBV20-1,TRBJ2-1,TRBD2,NA,TGCAGTGCTAGAGACCCCTTGACTAGCGGGAGGTACGATGAGCAGTTCTTC,CSARDPLTSGRYDEQFF
TRBV7-8,TRBJ2-2,NA,few,TGTGCCAGCAGCTTAGCCATACCGGTCAGGGAAGACACCGGGGAGCTGTTTTTT,CASSLAIPVREDTGELFF
TRBV7-9,TRBJ2-1,TRBD2,few,TGTGCCAGCAGCTTGGGACTAGCGGGGGCGATAAATGAGCAGTTCTTC,CASSLGLAGAINEQFF
TRBV4-2,TRBJ1-1,NA,few,TGTGCCAGCAGCCAAACGGCGGGGGAAGGAACTGAAGCTTTCTTT,CASSQTAGEGTEAFF
TRBV20-1,TRBJ2-7,NA,NA,TGCAGTGCTAGAGGGGGGCAAACTTACGAGCAGTACTTC,CSARGGQTYEQYF
TRBV29-1,TRBJ2-5,NA,NA,TGCAGCACCGAGGGGCAGGAGACCCAGTACTTC,CSTEGQETQYF
TRBV20-1,TRBJ2-7,NA,NA,TGCAGTACTAGTGATATCGAGGGGGCCTACGAGCAGTACTTC,CSTSDIEGAYEQYF
TRBV2,TRBJ2-3,NA,NA,TGTGCCAGCAGTGAAAGGCGGGGAGATACGCAGTATTTT,CASSERRGDTQYF
TRBV7-9,TRBJ2-1,NA,NA,TGTGCCAGCAGCCGGGTCTTGGGTCAGGAGGAAGACAATGAGCAGTTCTTC,CASSRVLGQEEDNEQFF
TRBV12-5,TRBJ2-5,TRBD1,NA,TGTGCTAGTGGTTTCATAACGGACAGGCAAGAGACCCAGTACTTC,CASGFITDRQETQYF
TRBV29-1,TRBJ2-1,NA,NA,TGCAGCGTTGTAGTCCGGGACGAGCAGTTCTTC,CSVVVRDEQFF
TRBV13,TRBJ2-7,TRBD2,NA,TGTGCCAGCACTGGGGGGGATTACGAGCAGTACTTC,CASTGGDYEQYF
TRBV20-1,TRBJ2-5,TRBD2,NA,TGCAGTGCTAGAGCCCCGGCGGGAGCGGGGGAGACCCAGTACTTC,CSARAPAGAGETQYF
TRBV7-9,TRBJ1-1,NA,few,TGTGCCAGCAGCCCGGGGGGGGGGACGACCACTGAAGCTTTCTTT,CASSPGGGTTTEAFF
TRBV5-1,TRBJ2-3,NA,NA,TGCGCCAGCAGCTTGGAGTCCCTCCGGGGCGGGGATACGCAGTATTTT,CASSLESLRGGDTQYF
TRBV20-1,TRBJ2-3,TRBD2,few,TGCAGTGCTAGCGGGAGGGATACGCAGTATTTT,CSASGRDTQYF
TRBV7-9,TRBJ2-3,TRBD1,NA,TGTGCCAGCACCTCCCCAGAACAGGGGGCTAACACAGGTACGCAGTATTTT,CASTSPEQGANTGTQYF
TRBV9,TRBJ1-3,NA,NA,TGTGCCAGCAGCGAGGGAGGGACTCTCGCTGGAAACACCATATATTTT,CASSEGGTLAGNTIYF
TRBV4-1,TRBJ1-1,NA,few,TGCGCCAGCAGCCAAGACGGTAGAGGCACTGAAGCTTTCTTT,CASSQDGRGTEAFF